A single sample gave rise to the 15 T cell receptor beta chains below, sequenced in a study of blood T cell repertoires in COVID-19. Generated by immunoSEQ multiplex PCR, the TCRdb table keeps only in-frame clones and is missing some. The sample comprises about 140,000 clones, roughly 86% of which are singletons, and approximately 10% rests with the top ten. Sample: peripheral blood. The receptor set was obtained from a man aged 45 to 65 with active or convalescent COVID-19.

The genes are TRBV2 and TRBJ2-7; 11 bases agree with TRBD2. CDR1 is SNHLY, CDR2 FYNNEI, per germline. CDR3 length equals 14 residues. The V segment lost 7 bases and the J segment 2 bases; nucleotides outside the gene matches: 4. CDR3 in amino acids: CASTLTSGTYEQYF. The CDR3 DNA follows: TGTGCCAGCACCTTGACTAGCGGGACCTACGAGCAGTACTTC.

The chain employs TRBV5-1 and TRBJ2-7; no reliable D call. The CDR3 loop spans 13 amino acids. Looked up from germline, CDR1 is SGHRS and CDR2 is YFSETQ. V lost 0 bases to trimming and J lost 7 bases, with 11 bases between them. This chain's CDR3 is CASSLGAPAEQYF. DNA of the CDR3: TGCGCCAGCAGCTTGGGGGCCCCTGCGGAGCAGTACTTC.

The chain recombines TRBV6-1 with TRBJ2-7; tentatively, D is TRBD1 (5 bases). Germline V gene data show CDR1 as MNHNS and CDR2 as SASEGT. The CDR3 is 14 amino acids. Trimming shortened V by 1 base and J by 4 bases, and 11 bases separated the two germline ends. As DNA, the CDR3 is TGTGCCAGCAGTGAAGGTCAGGGTGGGTACGAGCAGTACTTC. As protein: CASSEGQGGYEQYF.

The rearrangement joins TRBV28 to TRBJ2-1; TRBD2 matches 7 bases. The CDR3 sequence is 15 residues long. V shed 3 bases and J 2 bases; nucleotides not matched to a gene: 4. Germline loops: CDR1 MDHEN, CDR2 SYDVKM. The CDR3 is CASSLGREPYNEQFF. The CDR3 DNA reads as TGTGCCAGCAGTTTGGGGCGGGAGCCCTACAATGAGCAGTTCTTC.

This rearrangement joins TRBV6-4 to TRBJ2-7, with 11 bases fitting TRBD1. Trimming cost V 8 bases and J 2 bases; bases outside gene matches: 14. The germline gives CDR1 MRHNA, CDR2 SNTAGT. The CDR3 totals 17 residues. Written as DNA, the CDR3 is TGTGCCAGCCTACTGGATCCCCCGGGACAGGGGGCCTACGAGCAGTACTTC. It translates to CASLLDPPGQGAYEQYF.

This rearrangement joins TRBV9 to TRBJ2-1, with TRBD2 matching 13 bases. The CDR3 sequence is 19 residues long. V shed 2 bases, J shed 7 bases, and the junction held 15 bases outside the gene matches. Germline V gene lookup returns CDR1 SGDLS and CDR2 YYNGEE. Here the CDR3 reads CASSVASGTSGIVGNEQFF. The CDR3 nucleotides are TGTGCCAGCAGCGTCGCCTCCGGGACTAGCGGGATAGTAGGGAATGAGCAGTTCTTC.

V gene TRBV3-1 (or the pseudogene TRBV3-2) combines with J gene TRBJ1-4, with a weak D call TRBD1 (6 bases). The V gene's germline CDR1 is LGHDT and CDR2 YNNKEL (reference sequence). The CDR3 is 11 amino acids. Trimming shortened V by 5 bases and J by 12 bases, and 10 bases separated the two germline ends. CDR3 region: CASSEQGQLFF. The CDR3 DNA sequence: TGTGCCAGCAGCGAACAGGGTCAACTGTTTTTT.

The gene calls are TRBV13 and TRBJ2-3, with D possibly TRBD2 on 5 matching bases. CDR1 is PRHDT and CDR2 is FYEKMQ in the germline V gene (reference sequence). This CDR3 spans 15 amino acids. V was clipped by 2 bases and J by 0 bases, with 9 bases between them. In nucleotides, the CDR3 is TGTGCCAGCAGCTTACAACCTAGCAGCACAGATACGCAGTATTTT. Translated: CASSLQPSSTDTQYF.

The chain recombines TRBV5-1 with TRBJ2-5, with 10 nucleotides matching TRBD2. The CDR3 loop spans 16 amino acids. Trimming removed 4 bases from V and 10 bases from J; junction bases left unmatched: 16. Germline V gene lookup returns CDR1 SGHRS and CDR2 YFSETQ. CDR3 region: CASSMSSGSPVWGQYF. The CDR3 nucleotides read TGCGCCAGCAGCATGTCTAGCGGGAGTCCGGTTTGGGGCCAGTACTTC.

This clone turned up a few times. V usage is TRBV28 and J usage is TRBJ2-7; tentative D call: TRBD2 (6 bases). V lost 6 bases and J 6 bases, leaving 15 bases between the germline ends. Germline CDR1 reads MDHEN; CDR2 reads SYDVKM. The CDR3 length is 13 residues. CDR3 DNA sequence: TGTGCCAGCAGGGGACTTGCACTAAGCGAGCAGTACTTC. Its protein is CASRGLALSEQYF.

This rearrangement joins TRBV19 to TRBJ2-5; tentatively, D is TRBD1 (5 bases). Trimming took off 1 base at V and 4 bases at J, with 10 bases between the two ends. CDR1 LNHDA and CDR2 SQIVND come from the germline V gene (reference sequence). The CDR3 is 14 amino acids. CDR3 bases: TGTGCCAGTAGTATAGGTGGGGCCCTAGAGACCCAGTACTTC. Translation: CASSIGGALETQYF.

This chain links TRBV2 with TRBJ2-7, with 8 bases that match TRBD1. The CDR3 runs to 14 residues. V lost 7 bases, J lost 2 bases, and 7 bases stayed unmatched. Germline CDR1 is SNHLY and CDR2 is FYNNEI. CDR3 residues: CASKLQGATYEQYF. CDR3 bases: TGTGCCAGCAAATTGCAGGGGGCCACCTACGAGCAGTACTTC.

The chain employs TRBV7-3 and TRBJ2-1; 15 bases fit TRBD2. The germline V gene has CDR1 SGHTA and CDR2 FQGTGA. This CDR3 region has 17 residues. With 4 bases clipped from V and 4 bases from J, the junction kept 5 bases outside the gene matches. The CDR3 DNA is TGTGCCAGCAGCTCCGGACTAGCGGGAGGGCTGTACAATGAGCAGTTCTTC. This sequence encodes CASSSGLAGGLYNEQFF.

This clone was counted between two and nine times. The V gene is TRBV7-9, the J gene TRBJ2-1; D unclear. Germline loops: CDR1 SEHNR, CDR2 FQNEAQ (reference sequence). The CDR3 extends over 9 amino acids. Between the trimmed V and J ends, which lost 6 bases and 14 bases, there was a span of 8 bases. CDR3 in amino acids: CASSSAEFF. The CDR3 DNA follows: TGTGCCAGCAGTTCCGCGGAGTTCTTC.

V and J are TRBV4-2 and TRBJ2-7; no clear D gene. This CDR3 has 14 amino acids. CDR1 and CDR2 (germline): LGHNA, YNFKEQ. The V gene lost 0 bases and the J gene lost 1 base, with 7 bases spanning the gap. CDR3 bases: TGTGCCAGCAGCCAAGATTGGCAGTCCTACGAGCAGTACTTC. This codes for CASSQDWQSYEQYF.